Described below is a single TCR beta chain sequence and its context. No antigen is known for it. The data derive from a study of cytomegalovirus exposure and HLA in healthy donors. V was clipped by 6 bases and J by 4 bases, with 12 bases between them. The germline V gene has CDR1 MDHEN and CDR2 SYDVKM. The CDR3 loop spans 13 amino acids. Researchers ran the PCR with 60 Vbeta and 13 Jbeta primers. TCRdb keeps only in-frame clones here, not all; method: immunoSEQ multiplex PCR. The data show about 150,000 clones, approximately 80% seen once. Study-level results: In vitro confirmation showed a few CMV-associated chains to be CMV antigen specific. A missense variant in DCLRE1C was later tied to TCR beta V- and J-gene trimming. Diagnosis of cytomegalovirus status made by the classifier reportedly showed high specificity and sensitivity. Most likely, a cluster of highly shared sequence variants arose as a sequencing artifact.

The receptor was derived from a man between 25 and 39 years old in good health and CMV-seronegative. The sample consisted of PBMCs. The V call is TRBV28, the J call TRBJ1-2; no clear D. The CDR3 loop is CASRVSGPYGYTF. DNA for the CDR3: TGTGCCAGCAGGGTGAGCGGTCCCTATGGCTACACCTTC.